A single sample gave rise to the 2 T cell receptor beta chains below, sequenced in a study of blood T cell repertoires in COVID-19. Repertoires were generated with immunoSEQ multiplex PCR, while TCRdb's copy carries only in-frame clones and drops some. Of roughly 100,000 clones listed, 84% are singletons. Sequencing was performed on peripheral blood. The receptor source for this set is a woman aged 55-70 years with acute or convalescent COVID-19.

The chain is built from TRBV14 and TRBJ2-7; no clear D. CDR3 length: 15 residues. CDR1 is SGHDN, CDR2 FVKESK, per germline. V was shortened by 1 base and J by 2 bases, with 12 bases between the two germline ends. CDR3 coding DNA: TGTGCCAGCAGCCAAGTAGCCCCCACCGCCTACGAGCAGTACTTC. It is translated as CASSQVAPTAYEQYF.

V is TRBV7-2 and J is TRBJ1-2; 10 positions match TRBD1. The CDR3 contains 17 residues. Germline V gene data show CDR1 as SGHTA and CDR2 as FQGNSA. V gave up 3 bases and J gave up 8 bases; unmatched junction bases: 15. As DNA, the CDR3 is TGTGCCAGCAGCTTCGCTCCCTTACGACAGGGGGCTAACGGCTACACCTTC. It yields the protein CASSFAPLRQGANGYTF.